This TCR beta chain comes out of a study of T cell responses to AZD1222 COVID-19 vaccine. As to this clone: Its antigen remains unknown.

Profiled with immunoSEQ multiplex PCR; TCRdb holds only in-frame clones, not every one. The sample contains some 97,000 clones, 80% to 95% of which appear only once. General study findings and limits: Possibly, clonal diversity was underestimated; donors were largely white British and included more females. Mapped onto spike, vaccine-associated CD4 TCRs spanned it and were dominant at 160-218 and 743-854.

This TCR derives from an adult in good health. The starting material was peripheral blood, obtained on day 0 of AZD1222 vaccination.

The CDR3 DNA sequence: TGTGCCAGTAGTATAGCCGGGGAGAACACAGATACGCAGTATTTT. This sequence encodes CASSIAGENTDTQYF. The rearrangement links TRBV19 to TRBJ2-3; possibly TRBD2 for D (5 bases). Germline V gene sequence: CDR1 LNHDA, CDR2 SQIVND (reference sequence). CDR3 length: 15 amino acids. Trimming removed 1 base at V and 2 bases at J, with 10 bases between. Based on the CDR3 plus reference TRBV19 and TRBJ2-3, the full variable domain is DGGITQSPKYLFRKEGQNVTLSCEQNLNHDAMYWYRQDPGQGLRLIYYSQIVNDFQKGDIAEGYSVSREKKESFPLTVTSAQKNPTAFYLCASSIAGENTDTQYFGPGTRLTVL.